This TCR beta chain appears in the sequencing data of a study of T cells in Graves' hyperthyroidism and ophthalmopathy. This clonotype occurred a few times. Its antigen is unidentified. RNA transcripts served as the template for amplifying TCR beta CDR3 regions. First-round RT-PCR targeting the TCR CDR3 was performed with the HTBI primer set. TCRdb used MiXCR to reprocess the multiplex PCR reads, holding one entry per CDR3 protein. The sample shows hundreds of thousands of distinct CDR3 sequences, roughly 14% of them seen only once. General observations from the study: The blood repertoire included most of the expanded thyroid clonotypes above 0.001.

CDR1 and CDR2 (germline): SQVTM, ANQGSEA. J lost 7 bases, V lost 2 bases, and 16 bases had no gene match. This CDR3 is built from 18 residues. Disease lasting under 3 months, a NOSPECS grade of at least 4, and a Clinical Activity Score of at least 3 were features of the ophthalmopathy patients. Diagnoses were established using clinical symptoms, serum thyroxine and TRAb, thyroid ultrasound and orbital computed tomography. The TCR comes from a woman aged 50 to 65 with Graves' ophthalmopathy. The sample was blood. The chain employs TRBV29-1 and TRBJ2-2; 10 positions agree with TRBD2. DNA of the CDR3: TGCAGCGTTGAACTTACACCATCTAGCGGGAGTACTGTCGGGGAGCTGTTTTTT. Translation gives CSVELTPSSGSTVGELFF.